This T cell receptor beta chain was sequenced in a study of control samples from healthy donors and cancer patients. In its sample, this clone was seen once. The method was immunoSEQ multiplex PCR; TCRdb's version includes in-frame clones alone and lacks a portion of them. The table has roughly 120,000 clones, about 91% seen once. Germline-derived CDR1 and CDR2 are MNHEY and SVGEGT. V lost 4 bases to trimming and J lost 2 bases; unmatched junction nucleotides: 9. There are 18 residues in the CDR3. The sample taken for sequencing was blood. The V and J genes are TRBV6-2 or TRBV6-3 and TRBJ2-1; 12 nucleotides align to TRBD2. The sequence was collected from a man between 40 and 49 years old in good health. As DNA, the CDR3 is TGTGCCAGCAGTTCGATTCCGACTAGCGGGAGACCCTACAATGAGCAGTTCTTC. Its translation is CASSSIPTSGRPYNEQFF.